This passage covers 14 T cell receptor beta chains from one sample sequenced in a study of T cell repertoires in cytomegalovirus infection. From the reads, TCRdb called clonotypes with MiXCR, one entry per CDR3 protein. The repertoire consists of roughly 700,000 distinct CDR3 sequences, with around a third occurring once and the leading ten covering over 15%. Antigen specificity for these receptors is unknown. The material sequenced was cultured PBMCs, taken from culture after CMV antigen stimulation. The receptors stem from a human donor in good health (CMV status not recorded). Some clones in this sample may be carry-over from other donors' samples.

Ten or more counts support this clonotype. J is TRBJ2-7 and V is TRBV7-2; 10 bases are shared with TRBD2. The germline V gene encodes CDR1 SGHTA and CDR2 FQGNSA. CDR3 length equals 16 residues. The V segment lost 5 bases and the J segment 0 bases; nucleotides outside the gene matches: 7. The CDR3 protein is CASSPISGGSSYEQYF. In DNA, the CDR3 is TGTGCCAGCAGCCCCATTAGCGGGGGGAGCTCCTACGAGCAGTACTTC.

The rearrangement links TRBV3-1 to TRBJ1-4; D unclear. The CDR3 extends over 12 amino acids. V shed 4 bases and J shed 9 bases, with 9 bases lying between them. Per the germline V gene, CDR1 is LGHDT and CDR2 is YNNKEL (reference sequence). The CDR3 DNA reads TGTGCCAGCAGCCCTGGGCCTCAAAAACTGTTTTTT. Its translation: CASSPGPQKLFF.

The V and J genes are TRBV10-3 and TRBJ2-6; D is uncertain. There are 14 residues in the CDR3. Germline CDR1 reads ENHRY; CDR2 reads SYGVKD. V lost 6 bases to trimming and J lost 6 bases, with 12 bases between them. CDR3: CAIRSGSLANVLTF. The CDR3 DNA is TGTGCCATCAGGAGTGGGTCCTTGGCCAACGTCCTGACTTTC.

The rearrangement uses TRBV5-4 and TRBJ2-3; 10 bases match TRBD1. From germline, CDR1 is SGHNT and CDR2 YYREEE (reference sequence). V was pared by 3 bases and J by 4 bases, with 2 bases of the junction left unmatched. The length of the CDR3 is 14 residues. CDR3 residues: CASSWTGGADTQYF. Here the CDR3 DNA reads TGTGCCAGCAGCTGGACAGGGGGAGCAGATACGCAGTATTTT.

This rearrangement joins TRBV5-4 to TRBJ1-4; weak D call: TRBD1 (5 bases). CDR3 length: 14 residues. Germline V CDR1 and CDR2: SGHNT, YYREEE (reference sequence). The V end lost 0 bases, the J end lost 8 bases, and 11 bases lay between the germline ends. The DNA for the CDR3 is TGTGCCAGCAGCTTGGAGTCAGGGCACGAAAAACTGTTTTTT. This translates into CASSLESGHEKLFF.

The chain uses TRBV11-2 and TRBJ2-7; 7 nucleotides align to TRBD1. The V gene end was trimmed by 5 bases and the J gene end by 0 bases; junction bases not matched to a gene: 10. The CDR3 runs to 16 residues. Germline lookup yields CDR1 SGHAT and CDR2 FQNNGV. The CDR3, as DNA: TGTGCCAGCAGCCCCAGACAGGGTCTCATCTCCTACGAGCAGTACTTC. It codes for CASSPRQGLISYEQYF.

The chain couples TRBV20-1 to TRBJ1-4, with D possibly matching TRBD1 (6 bases). CDR3 length: 13 amino acids. Trimming took off 6 bases at V and 8 bases at J, with 16 bases between the two ends. From germline, CDR1 is DFQATT and CDR2 SNEGSKA (reference sequence). CDR3 sequence: CSATGGGTEKLFF. CDR3 nucleotides: TGCAGTGCCACGGGAGGGGGGACCGAAAAACTGTTTTTT.

There are a few counts of this clonotype. The gene calls are TRBV7-8 and TRBJ2-7; 11 bases are a match to TRBD2. V was clipped by 6 bases and J by 3 bases; unmatched bases: 7. Germline loops: CDR1 SGHVS, CDR2 FQNEAQ. The CDR3 is 15 amino acids. The CDR3 DNA is TGTGCCAGCAGACGGCTAGCGGGAGGCGACTACGAGCAGTACTTC. This gives the protein CASRRLAGGDYEQYF.

This clonotype was recorded a few times. The chain recombines TRBV6-6 with TRBJ2-7; D is unclear. CDR1 and CDR2 (germline): MNHNY, SVGAGI (reference sequence). The CDR3 runs 15 residues. Trimming stripped 3 bases from V and 2 bases from J, with 14 bases between. CDR3 region: CASSYYSTPPYEQYF. CDR3 nucleotides: TGTGCCAGCAGTTATTACTCGACACCCCCCTACGAGCAGTACTTC.

The chain recombines TRBV6-5 with TRBJ1-1, with 10 bases fitting TRBD1. This CDR3 comprises 16 residues. V lost 6 bases to trimming and J lost 0 bases; unmatched junction nucleotides: 7. CDR1 is MNHEY, CDR2 SVGAGI, per germline. Here the CDR3 DNA reads TGTGCCAGCAGGGCCGGGACAGGGGCCATGAACACTGAAGCTTTCTTT. It is translated as CASRAGTGAMNTEAFF.

The genes are TRBV19 and TRBJ2-2; 7 positions agree with TRBD2. The V gene's germline CDR1 is LNHDA and CDR2 SQIVND (reference sequence). This CDR3 region has 16 residues. V trimming: 7 bases; J trimming: 7 bases; junction bases outside the gene matches: 15. The CDR3 loop reads CASTTPGGGEVGELFF. The CDR3 bases are TGTGCCAGTACCACCCCTGGCGGGGGAGAGGTCGGGGAGCTGTTTTTT. The whole variable domain, filled in from reference TRBV19 and TRBJ2-2, reads DGGITQSPKYLFRKEGQNVTLSCEQNLNHDAMYWYRQDPGQGLRLIYYSQIVNDFQKGDIAEGYSVSREKKESFPLTVTSAQKNPTAFYLCASTTPGGGEVGELFFGEGSRLTVL.

There are a few counts of this clonotype. The CDR3: CASSITVGGDGYTF. The CDR3 DNA reads TGCGCCAGCAGCATAACCGTGGGGGGGGATGGCTACACCTTC. V and J are TRBV4-3 and TRBJ1-2, with D tentatively TRBD1 (5 bases). The germline V gene has CDR1 LGHNA and CDR2 YSLEER. The CDR3 has 14 residues. Trimming took 5 bases from V and 6 from J, leaving 16 bases between them.

The chain uses TRBV20-1 and TRBJ2-5; 8 bases map to TRBD1. Germline trimming cut 0 bases from V and 2 bases from J; bases unmatched to any gene: 5. Germline assignment: CDR1 DFQATT and CDR2 SNEGSKA (reference sequence). The CDR3 contains 15 residues. CDR3 DNA sequence: TGCAGTGCTAGAGATAAGGACAGGGTACAAGAGACCCAGTACTTC. Translated, it gives CSARDKDRVQETQYF.

This clonotype occurred a few times. This chain uses TRBV2 with TRBJ2-2, with a tentative D call TRBD2 (6 bases). This CDR3 is built from 13 residues. V dropped 8 bases and J dropped 6 bases, with 13 bases sitting between them. Germline assignment: CDR1 SNHLY and CDR2 FYNNEI. CDR3 DNA sequence: TGTGCCAGCCTACGGGAGATCTCCGGGGAGCTGTTTTTT. Translation gives CASLREISGELFF.